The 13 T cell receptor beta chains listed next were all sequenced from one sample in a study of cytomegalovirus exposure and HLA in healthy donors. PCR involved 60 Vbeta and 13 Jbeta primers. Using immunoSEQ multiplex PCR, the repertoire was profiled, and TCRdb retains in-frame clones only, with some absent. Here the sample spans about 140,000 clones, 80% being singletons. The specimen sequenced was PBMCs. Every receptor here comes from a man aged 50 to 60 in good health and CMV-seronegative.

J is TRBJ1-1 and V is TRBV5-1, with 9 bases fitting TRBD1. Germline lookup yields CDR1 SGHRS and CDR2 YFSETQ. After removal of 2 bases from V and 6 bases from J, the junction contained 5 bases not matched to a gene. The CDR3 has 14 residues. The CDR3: CASSLGQGWPEAFF. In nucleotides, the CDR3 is TGCGCCAGCAGCTTAGGACAGGGGTGGCCTGAAGCTTTCTTT.

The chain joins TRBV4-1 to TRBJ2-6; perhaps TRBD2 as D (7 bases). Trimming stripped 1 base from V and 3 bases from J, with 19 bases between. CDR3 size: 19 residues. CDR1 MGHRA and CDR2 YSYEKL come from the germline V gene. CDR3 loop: CASSQVIWGGVSGANVLTF. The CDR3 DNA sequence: TGCGCCAGCAGCCAAGTGATTTGGGGGGGCGTAAGTGGGGCCAACGTCCTGACTTTC.

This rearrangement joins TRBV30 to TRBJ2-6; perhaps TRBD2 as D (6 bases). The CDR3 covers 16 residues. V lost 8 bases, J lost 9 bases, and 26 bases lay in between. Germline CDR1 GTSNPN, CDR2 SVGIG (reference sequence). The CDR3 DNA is TGTGCCACCCGGGCGGCCCGCCGGGGGACTGGCAACGTCCTGACTTTC. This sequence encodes CATRAARRGTGNVLTF. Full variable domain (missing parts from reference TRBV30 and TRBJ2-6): SQTIHQWPATLVQPVGSPLSLECTVEGTSNPNLYWYRQAAGRGLQLLFYSVGIGQISSEVPQNLSASRPQDRQFILSSKKLLLSDSGFYLCATRAARRGTGNVLTFGAGSRLTVL.

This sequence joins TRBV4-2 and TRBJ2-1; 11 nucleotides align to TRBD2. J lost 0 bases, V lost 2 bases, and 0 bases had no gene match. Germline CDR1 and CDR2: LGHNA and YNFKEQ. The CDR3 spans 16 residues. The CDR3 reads CASSQTSGSSYNEQFF. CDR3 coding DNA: TGTGCCAGCAGCCAAACTAGCGGGAGCTCCTACAATGAGCAGTTCTTC.

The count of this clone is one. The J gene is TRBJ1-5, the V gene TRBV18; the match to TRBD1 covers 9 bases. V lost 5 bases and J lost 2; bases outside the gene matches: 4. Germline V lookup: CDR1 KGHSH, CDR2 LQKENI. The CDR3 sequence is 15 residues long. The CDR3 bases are TGTGCCAGCTCATCGGGACAGGGCGGCAATCAGCCCCAGCATTTT. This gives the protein CASSSGQGGNQPQHF.

The chain's CDR3 is CASSMGLAGTDTQYF. The CDR3 DNA reads as TGTGCCAGCAGCATGGGACTAGCGGGCACAGATACGCAGTATTTT. This chain joins TRBV7-9 and TRBJ2-3, with 11 bases that match TRBD2. Trimming removed 5 bases from V and 1 base from J; junction bases left unmatched: 2. This CDR3 contains 15 residues. Germline CDR1 and CDR2: SEHNR and FQNEAQ (reference sequence).

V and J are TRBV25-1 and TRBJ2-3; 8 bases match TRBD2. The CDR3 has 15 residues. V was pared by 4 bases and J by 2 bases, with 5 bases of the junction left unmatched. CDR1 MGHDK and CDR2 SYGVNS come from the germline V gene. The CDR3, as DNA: TGTGCCAGCAGTGTGTTTAGCGGGACCACAGATACGCAGTATTTT. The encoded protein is CASSVFSGTTDTQYF.

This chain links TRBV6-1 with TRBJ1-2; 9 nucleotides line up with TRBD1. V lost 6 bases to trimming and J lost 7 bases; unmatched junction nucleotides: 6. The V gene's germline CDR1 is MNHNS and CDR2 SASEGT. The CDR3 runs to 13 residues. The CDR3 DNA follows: TGTGCCAGCAGAACAGGGGGCTTATCTGGCTACACCTTC. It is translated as CASRTGGLSGYTF.

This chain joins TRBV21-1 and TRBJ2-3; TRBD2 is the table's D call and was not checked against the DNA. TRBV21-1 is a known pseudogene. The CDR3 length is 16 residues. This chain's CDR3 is CASSKGGGSGTDTQYF. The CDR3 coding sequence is TGTGCCAGCAGCAAAGGGGGGGGGAGTGGCACAGATACGCAGTATTTT.

The CDR3 loop is CASSSNRDDYGYTF. The CDR3 nucleotides read TGCGCCAGCAGCTCCAACAGGGACGACTATGGCTACACCTTC. The chain is built from TRBV5-1 and TRBJ1-2; D is perhaps TRBD1 (6 bases). CDR3 length equals 14 residues. Trimming took 3 bases from V and 3 from J, leaving 12 bases between them. From germline, CDR1 is SGHRS and CDR2 YFSETQ. The whole variable domain, filled in from reference TRBV5-1 and TRBJ1-2, reads KAGVTQTPRYLIKTRGQQVTLSCSPISGHRSVSWYQQTPGQGLQFLFEYFSETQRNKGNFPGRFSGRQFSNSRSEMNVSTLELGDSALYLCASSSNRDDYGYTFGSGTRLTVV.

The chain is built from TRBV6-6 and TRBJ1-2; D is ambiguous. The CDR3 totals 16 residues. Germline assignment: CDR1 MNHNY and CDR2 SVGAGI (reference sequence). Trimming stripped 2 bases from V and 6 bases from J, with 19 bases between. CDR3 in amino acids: CASSYPPGEAVNGYTF. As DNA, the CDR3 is TGTGCCAGCAGTTACCCCCCCGGGGAGGCCGTAAATGGCTACACCTTC.

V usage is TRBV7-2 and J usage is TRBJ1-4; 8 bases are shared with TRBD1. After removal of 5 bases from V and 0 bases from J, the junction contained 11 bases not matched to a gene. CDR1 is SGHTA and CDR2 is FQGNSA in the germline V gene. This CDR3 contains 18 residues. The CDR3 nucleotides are TGTGCCAGCAGCCTTACCGGGACAGGATATTCAACTAATGAAAAACTGTTTTTT. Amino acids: CASSLTGTGYSTNEKLFF.

In nucleotides, the CDR3 is TGTGCCAGTAGCGACACTAGGAATCAGCCCCAGCATTTT. Translating it yields CASSDTRNQPQHF. J is TRBJ1-5 and V is TRBV19; D is undetermined. The CDR3 loop spans 13 amino acids. Germline CDR1 reads LNHDA; CDR2 reads SQIVND (reference sequence). Trimming cost V 6 bases and J 4 bases, with 10 bases left between them.